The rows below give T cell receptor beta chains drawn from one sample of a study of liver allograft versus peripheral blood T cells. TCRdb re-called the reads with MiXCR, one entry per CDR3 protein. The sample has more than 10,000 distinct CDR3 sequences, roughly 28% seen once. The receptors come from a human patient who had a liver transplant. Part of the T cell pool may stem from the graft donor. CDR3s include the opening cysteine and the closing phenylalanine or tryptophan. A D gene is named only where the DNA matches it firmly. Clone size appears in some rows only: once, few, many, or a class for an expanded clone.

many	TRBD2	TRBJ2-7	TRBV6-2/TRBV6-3	TGTGCCAGCACCCTCGGGGGGGTGGGCCGCTACGAGCAGTACTTC	CASTLGGVGRYEQYF
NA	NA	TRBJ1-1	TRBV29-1	TGCAGCGTTGGCAACACTGAAGCTTTCTTT	CSVGNTEAFF
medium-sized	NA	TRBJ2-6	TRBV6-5	TGTGCCAGCAGGTCGGGACTGTATTCTGGGGCCAACGTCCTGACTTTC	CASRSGLYSGANVLTF
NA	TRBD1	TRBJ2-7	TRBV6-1	TGTGCCACCTCAGACCGGGACAGACCCTACGAGCAGTACTTC	CATSDRDRPYEQYF
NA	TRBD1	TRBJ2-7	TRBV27	TGTGCCAGCAGTGAAATACAGGGGTACGAGCAGTACTTC	CASSEIQGYEQYF
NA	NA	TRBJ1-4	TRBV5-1	TGCGCCAGCAGCTTGTGGGGATTAGATGAAAAACTGTTTTTT	CASSLWGLDEKLFF
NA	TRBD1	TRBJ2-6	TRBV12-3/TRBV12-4	TGTGCCAGCAGCCGGACAGGGTCTGGGGCCAACGTCCTGACTTTC	CASSRTGSGANVLTF
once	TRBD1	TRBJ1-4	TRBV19	TGTGCCAGCGCTCCCGGGACAGGGAATGAAAAACTGTTTTTT	CASAPGTGNEKLFF
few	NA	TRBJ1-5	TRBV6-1	TGTGCCAGCAGTGGTCGCAGGGATCAGCCCCAGCATTTT	CASSGRRDQPQHF
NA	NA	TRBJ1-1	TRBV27	TGTGCCAGCAGTTTAGAAGGGGTTGGGGGGGCTTTCTTT	CASSLEGVGGAFF
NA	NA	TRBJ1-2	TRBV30	TGTGCCTGGAGTTGGGACGCGGCTAACTATGGCTACACCTTC	CAWSWDAANYGYTF
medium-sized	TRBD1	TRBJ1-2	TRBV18	TGTGCCAGCTCACCAGGGACAGGTGGGCTTTATGGCTACACCTTC	CASSPGTGGLYGYTF
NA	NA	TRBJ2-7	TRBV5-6	TGTGCCAGCAGCTTGAGGTCCAGGACGGTGTCCTACGAGCAGTACTTC	CASSLRSRTVSYEQYF
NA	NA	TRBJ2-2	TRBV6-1	TGTGCCAGCAGGAGAGGGCTTACAGGGTCCGGGGAGCTGTTTTTT	CASRRGLTGSGELFF
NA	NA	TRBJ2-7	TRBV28	TGTGCCAGCAGTTTGTGTCCCTACGAGCAGTACTTC	CASSLCPYEQYF
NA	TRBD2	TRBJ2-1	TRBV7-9	TGTGCCAGCAGCTTAGCCAGATCGGGACTAGCCCCCAATGAGCAGTTCTTC	CASSLARSGLAPNEQFF
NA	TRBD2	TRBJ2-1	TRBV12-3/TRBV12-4	TGTGCCAGCAGTTTAGGACAGACTAGCGGGGACATAAATGAGCAGTTCTTC	CASSLGQTSGDINEQFF
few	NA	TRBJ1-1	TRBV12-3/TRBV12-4	TGTGCCAGCAGTTTCGGCCGCTCGGAGGCTTTCTTT	CASSFGRSEAFF
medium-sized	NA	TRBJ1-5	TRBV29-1	TGCAGCGTTGATAAGGTGGAGGTGAGCAATCAGCCCCAGCATTTT	CSVDKVEVSNQPQHF
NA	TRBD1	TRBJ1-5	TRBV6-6	TGTGCCAGCAGTCCCTGGACAGGGAGACAGCCCCAGCATTTT	CASSPWTGRQPQHF
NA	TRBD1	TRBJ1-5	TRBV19	TGTGCCAGTAGTCCTGACAGGGCCAAGGATCAGCCCCAGCATTTT	CASSPDRAKDQPQHF
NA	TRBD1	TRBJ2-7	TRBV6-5	TGTGCCAGCAGACAGGGGTACGAGCAGTACTTC	CASRQGYEQYF
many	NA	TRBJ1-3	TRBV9	TGTGCCAGCAGCGTGGCAGACCTTTCTGGAAACACCATATATTTT	CASSVADLSGNTIYF
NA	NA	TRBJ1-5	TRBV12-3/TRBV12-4	TGTGCCAGCAGCCCTGACGGACAGAGCAATCAGCCCCAGCATTTT	CASSPDGQSNQPQHF
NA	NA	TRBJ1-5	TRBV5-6	TGTGCCAGCAGCTTTTCCGGGACGGTCAACAATCAGCCCCAGCATTTT	CASSFSGTVNNQPQHF
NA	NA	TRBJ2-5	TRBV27	TGTGCCAGCAGTTTATCGGGGCAGGGGCTGCCAGGGACCCAGTACTTC	CASSLSGQGLPGTQYF
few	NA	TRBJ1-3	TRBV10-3	TGTGCCATCAGAGAATCCCTCCAGGGAAACACCATATATTTT	CAIRESLQGNTIYF
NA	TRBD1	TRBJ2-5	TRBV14	TGTGCCAGCAGCCAGAGGACAGGGAAAGAGACCCAGTACTTC	CASSQRTGKETQYF
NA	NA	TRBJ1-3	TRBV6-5	TGTGCCAGCAGTCGGGGGATCTCTGGAAACACCATATATTTT	CASSRGISGNTIYF
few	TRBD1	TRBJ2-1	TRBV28	TGTGCCTGCGACAGGGCTATCGACAATGAGCAGTTCTTC	CACDRAIDNEQFF
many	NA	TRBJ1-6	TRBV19	TGTGCCAGTAGTATTGGGACAACCAATTCACCCCTCCACTTT	CASSIGTTNSPLHF
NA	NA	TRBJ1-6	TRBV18	TGTGCCAGCTCACCATCTCTCTTTGATTCACCCCTCCACTTT	CASSPSLFDSPLHF
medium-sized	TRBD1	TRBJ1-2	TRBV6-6	TGTGCCAGCACGCGGGGGACAGGGGGCTTCGCTAACTATGGCTACACCTTC	CASTRGTGGFANYGYTF
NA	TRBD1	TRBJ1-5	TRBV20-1	TGCAGTGCTAGTGGCGGGACAGGGGGCAATCGCAATCAGCCCCAGCATTTT	CSASGGTGGNRNQPQHF
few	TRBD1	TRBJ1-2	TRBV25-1	TGTGCCAGCAGTGACACAGGGGGCGGCTATGGCTACACCTTC	CASSDTGGGYGYTF
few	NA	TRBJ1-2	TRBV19	TGTGCCAGCAGCCCGGACGGCAACTATGGCTACACCTTC	CASSPDGNYGYTF
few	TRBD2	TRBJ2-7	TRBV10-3	TGTGCCATCAGCGACACCGGGACTACCAACTCCTACGAGCAGTACTTC	CAISDTGTTNSYEQYF
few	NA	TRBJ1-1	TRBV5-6	TGTGCCAGCAGCTTTTTGGGGGGGGTTGAAGCTTTCTTT	CASSFLGGVEAFF
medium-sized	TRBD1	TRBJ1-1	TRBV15	TGTGCCACCAGCAGGATCCGGGACAGGAACACTGAAGCTTTCTTT	CATSRIRDRNTEAFF
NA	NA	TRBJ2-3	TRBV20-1	TGCGGATTGACACGGATCACAGATACGCAGTATTTT	CGLTRITDTQYF
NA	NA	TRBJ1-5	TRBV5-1	TGCGCCAGCAGCTTGGATGGCAGAAATCAGCCCCAGCATTTT	CASSLDGRNQPQHF
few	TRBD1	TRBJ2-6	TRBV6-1	TGTGCCAGCACCGCTGGACAGGACATCTCTGGGGCCAACGTCCTGACTTTC	CASTAGQDISGANVLTF
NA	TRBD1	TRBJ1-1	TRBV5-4	TGTGCCAGCAGCCGGGACAGGGCGGAAGCTTTCTTT	CASSRDRAEAFF
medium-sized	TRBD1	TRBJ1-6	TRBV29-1	TGCAGCGTTAAAGCCGGACAGGTTAATTCACCCCTCCACTTT	CSVKAGQVNSPLHF
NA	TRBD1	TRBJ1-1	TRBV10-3	TGTGCCATCAGTGAAGAACAGGGGTGGACTGAAGCTTTCTTT	CAISEEQGWTEAFF
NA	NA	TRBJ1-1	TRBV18	TGTGCCAGCTCACCGATAGGGGACTTTGGGGGGACTGAAGCTTTCTTT	CASSPIGDFGGTEAFF
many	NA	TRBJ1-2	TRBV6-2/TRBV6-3	TGTGCCAGCAGTGGGATGGGGGCAGACTATGGCTACACCTTC	CASSGMGADYGYTF
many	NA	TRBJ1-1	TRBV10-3	TGTGCCATCAGGAGGGGGGGGGACACTGAAGCTTTCTTT	CAIRRGGDTEAFF